This TCR beta chain was retrieved from a study of T cells in localized non-small cell lung cancer. Study-wide findings and caveats: Uninvolved adjacent lung had more T cell clonality than any other tissue, topping tumor. Adjacent lung exhibited a median of 57 among the 100 most abundant tumor clones. Analysis by sequencing included only one tumor region, so heterogeneity remains possible. A denser population of T cells in blood accompanied longer overall survival.

Assay used: immunoSEQ multiplex PCR; TCRdb lists only in-frame clones, some missing. The repertoire has some 40,000 clones, roughly nine tenths of them found once; the top ten carry roughly 6.9%. A word on this clone: Its specificity is unknown.

The germline gives CDR1 MNHEY, CDR2 SVGAGI. The CDR3 covers 15 residues. The junction had 18 bases not matched to a gene; V was cut back by 8 bases and J by 11 bases. The source of this sequence is a female donor older than 55 with stage I lung adenocarcinoma. This material consisted of peripheral blood, taken before any cancer treatment. The genes are TRBV6-5 and TRBJ2-1; 7 nucleotides match TRBD1. The DNA for the CDR3 is TGTGCCAGCCGAAGGACAGGTCTTGGAAGTAATCAGCAGTTCTTC. It translates to CASRRTGLGSNQQFF.